Listed below are T cell receptor beta chains from one sample, sequenced in a study of cytotoxic CD8 clonotypes in ibrutinib-treated CLL. The table came from immunoSEQ multiplex PCR; TCRdb's copy has only in-frame clones and leaves some out. Among 130,000 or so clones, 77% were seen once, and the ten largest hold around 30%. The sample in question was PBMCs, obtained after 12 months of ibrutinib treatment. The receptor set was obtained from a human donor with chronic lymphocytic leukemia. The CDR3 runs from the conserved cysteine through the conserved F or W. The D gene is left open where the match is weak. Not every row has a clone size; where given, it reads once, few, many or a size class.

v_gene	abundance	j_gene	d_gene	CDR3aa	CDR3nt
TRBV11-1	NA	TRBJ2-5	TRBD1	CASSRRVGQVQETQYF	TGTGCCAGCAGCCGAAGGGTGGGACAGGTACAAGAGACCCAGTACTTC
TRBV7-3	NA	TRBJ2-1	TRBD2	CASSYPAGGYNEQFF	TGTGCCAGCAGCTACCCAGCGGGAGGCTACAATGAGCAGTTCTTC
TRBV30	few	TRBJ1-5	NA	CAWGYGTPSNQPQHF	TGTGCCTGGGGGTACGGGACACCCAGCAATCAGCCCCAGCATTTT
TRBV10-2	NA	TRBJ2-7	NA	CASSEKWGEQYF	TGCGCCAGCAGTGAGAAATGGGGGGAGCAGTACTTC
TRBV11-2	few	TRBJ2-7	NA	CASSFVKGGRSSYEQYF	TGTGCCAGCAGCTTCGTTAAAGGGGGAAGAAGCTCCTACGAGCAGTACTTC
TRBV19	NA	TRBJ1-2	NA	CASSPPEDSYGYTF	TGTGCCAGTAGTCCTCCAGAGGATTCCTATGGCTACACCTTC
TRBV2	NA	TRBJ1-5	NA	CASSEYEGGQPQHF	TGTGCCAGCAGTGAATATGAGGGGGGTCAGCCCCAGCATTTT
TRBV6-1	NA	TRBJ1-5	TRBD1	CASSEIGGGNQPQHF	TGTGCCAGCAGTGAGATAGGGGGCGGCAATCAGCCCCAGCATTTT
TRBV7-9	NA	TRBJ1-5	TRBD1	CASSFQGGNQPQHF	TGTGCCAGCAGCTTCCAGGGGGGCAATCAGCCCCAGCATTTT
TRBV9	NA	TRBJ1-1	NA	CASSARSDTEAFF	TGTGCCAGCAGCGCACGATCGGACACTGAAGCTTTCTTT
TRBV9	NA	TRBJ1-1	NA	CASSVVARISEAFF	TGTGCCAGCAGCGTAGTCGCCAGGATCTCCGAAGCTTTCTTT
TRBV15	few	TRBJ2-5	NA	CAISMGRFQETQYF	TGTGCCATCAGCATGGGCAGATTCCAAGAGACCCAGTACTTC
TRBV30	few	TRBJ2-1	NA	CAWSRTHSHEQFF	TGTGCCTGGAGCAGGACACACTCCCATGAGCAGTTCTTC
TRBV6-5	NA	TRBJ1-5	TRBD1	CASSPGTGVNQPQHF	TGTGCCAGCAGTCCCGGGACAGGGGTCAATCAGCCCCAGCATTTT
TRBV28	few	TRBJ1-1	NA	CANSGLNTEAFF	TGTGCCAACTCGGGCCTGAACACTGAAGCTTTCTTT
TRBV29-1	many	TRBJ1-1	NA	CSAYRADTEAFF	TGCAGCGCCTACAGGGCGGACACTGAAGCTTTCTTT
TRBV27	NA	TRBJ2-7	NA	CASSLGGDSYEQYF	TGTGCCAGCAGTCTAGGAGGGGACTCCTACGAGCAGTACTTC
TRBV7-2	NA	TRBJ2-1	NA	CASSQLADEQFF	TGTGCCAGCAGCCAGCTTGCGGATGAGCAGTTCTTC
TRBV5-1	NA	TRBJ2-7	NA	CASRVYRLDYEQYF	TGCGCCAGCAGAGTCTACCGACTAGACTACGAGCAGTACTTC
TRBV19	NA	TRBJ1-4	TRBD1	CASSTGSGTGNEKLFF	TGTGCCAGTAGTACGGGGTCCGGGACAGGCAACGAAAAACTGTTTTTT
TRBV7-2	NA	TRBJ2-1	NA	CASSLVGGALGEQFF	TGTGCCAGCAGCTTAGTAGGGGGGGCCCTTGGTGAGCAGTTCTTC
TRBV6-5	NA	TRBJ2-7	NA	CASSATGYEQYF	TGTGCCAGCAGTGCTACCGGTTACGAGCAGTACTTC
TRBV9	NA	TRBJ2-3	TRBD2	CASSVDGRGSPSTDTQYF	TGTGCCAGCAGCGTTGATGGGAGGGGTTCGCCTAGCACAGATACGCAGTATTTT
TRBV27	NA	TRBJ2-6	NA	CASSPDAGRPGANVLTF	TGTGCCAGCAGTCCAGACGCCGGGCGCCCTGGGGCCAACGTCCTGACTTTC
TRBV19	NA	TRBJ1-1	NA	CASRIGIAQEAFF	TGTGCCAGTAGGATCGGGATCGCGCAGGAAGCTTTCTTT
TRBV27	NA	TRBJ2-7	NA	CASSLSGPIYEQYF	TGTGCCAGCAGTTTATCAGGGCCTATCTACGAGCAGTACTTC
TRBV29-1	NA	TRBJ2-1	TRBD2	CSLAGLAGGGEQFF	TGCAGCCTAGCCGGACTAGCGGGGGGCGGTGAGCAGTTCTTC
TRBV9	NA	TRBJ1-6	NA	CASSVAGTDNSPLHF	TGTGCCAGCAGCGTAGCCGGGACGGACAATTCACCCCTCCACTTT
TRBV11-2	NA	TRBJ2-1	NA	CASIFLAYADNEQFF	TGTGCCAGCATTTTTCTAGCGTATGCAGACAATGAGCAGTTCTTC
TRBV7-9	many	TRBJ1-2	TRBD1	CASSSGRDRGEGYTF	TGTGCCAGCAGCTCTGGCCGGGACAGGGGTGAGGGCTACACCTTC
TRBV6-1	NA	TRBJ1-3	NA	CASSESVIFGNTIYF	TGTGCCAGCAGTGAAAGCGTGATCTTTGGAAACACCATATATTTT